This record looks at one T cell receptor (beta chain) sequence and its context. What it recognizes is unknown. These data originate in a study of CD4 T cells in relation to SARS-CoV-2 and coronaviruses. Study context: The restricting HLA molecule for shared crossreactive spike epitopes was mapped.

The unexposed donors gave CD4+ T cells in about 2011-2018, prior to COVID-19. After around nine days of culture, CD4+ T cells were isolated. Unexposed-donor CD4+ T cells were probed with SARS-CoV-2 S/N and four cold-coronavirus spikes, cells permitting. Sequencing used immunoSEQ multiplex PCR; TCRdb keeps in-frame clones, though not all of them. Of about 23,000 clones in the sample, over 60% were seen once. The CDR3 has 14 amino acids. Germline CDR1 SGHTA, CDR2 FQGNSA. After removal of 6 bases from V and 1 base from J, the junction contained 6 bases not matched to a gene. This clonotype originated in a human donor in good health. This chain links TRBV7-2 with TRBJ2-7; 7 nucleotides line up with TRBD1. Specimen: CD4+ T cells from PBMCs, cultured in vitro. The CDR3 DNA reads TGTGCCAGCAGTTGGGACAGCGTGTCCTACGAGCAGTACTTC. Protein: CASSWDSVSYEQYF.